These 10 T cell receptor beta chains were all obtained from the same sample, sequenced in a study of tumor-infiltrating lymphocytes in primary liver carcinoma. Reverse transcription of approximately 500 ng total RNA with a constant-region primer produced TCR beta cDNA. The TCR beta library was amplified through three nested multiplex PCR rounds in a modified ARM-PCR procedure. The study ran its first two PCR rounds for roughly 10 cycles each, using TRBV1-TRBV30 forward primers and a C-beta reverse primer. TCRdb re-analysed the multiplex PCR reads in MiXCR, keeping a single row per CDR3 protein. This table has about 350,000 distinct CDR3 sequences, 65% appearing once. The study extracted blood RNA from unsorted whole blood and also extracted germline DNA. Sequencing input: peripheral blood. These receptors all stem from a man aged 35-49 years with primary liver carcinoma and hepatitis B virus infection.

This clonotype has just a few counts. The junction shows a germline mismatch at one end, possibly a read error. The CDR3 DNA reads as TGCGCCAGCAACTTGGGGACTAGTTTGAGCAATGAGCAGTTCTTC. This codes for CASNLGTSLSNEQFF. V gene TRBV5-1 combines with J gene TRBJ2-1; TRBD2 agrees at 8 bases. The CDR3 has 15 amino acids. The V gene's germline CDR1 is SGHRS and CDR2 YFSETQ.

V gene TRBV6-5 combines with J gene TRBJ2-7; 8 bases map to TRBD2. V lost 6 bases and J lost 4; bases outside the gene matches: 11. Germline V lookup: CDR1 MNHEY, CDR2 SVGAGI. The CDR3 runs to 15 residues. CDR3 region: CASSWSSGRLYEQYF. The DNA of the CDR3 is TGTGCCAGCAGCTGGTCCAGCGGGAGATTGTACGAGCAGTACTTC.

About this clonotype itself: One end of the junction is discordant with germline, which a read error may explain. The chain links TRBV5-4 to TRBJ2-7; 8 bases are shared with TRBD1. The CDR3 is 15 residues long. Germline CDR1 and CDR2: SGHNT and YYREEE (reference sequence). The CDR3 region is CASNLAGGPSYDQYF. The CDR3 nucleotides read TGTGCCAGCAACTTGGCAGGGGGCCCCTCCTACGATCAGTACTTC.

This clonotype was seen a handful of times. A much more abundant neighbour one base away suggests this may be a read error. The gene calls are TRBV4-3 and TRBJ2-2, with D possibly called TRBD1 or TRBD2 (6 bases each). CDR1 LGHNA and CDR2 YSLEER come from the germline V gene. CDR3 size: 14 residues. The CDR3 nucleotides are TGCGCCAGCAGCCAAGATAGGGACACCGGGGGGCTGTTTTTT. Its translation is CASSQDRDTGGLFF.

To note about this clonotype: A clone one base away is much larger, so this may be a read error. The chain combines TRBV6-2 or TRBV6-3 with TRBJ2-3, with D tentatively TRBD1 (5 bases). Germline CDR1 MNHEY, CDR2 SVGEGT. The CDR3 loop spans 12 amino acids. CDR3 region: CASVDTTGTQYF. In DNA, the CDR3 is TGTGCCTCCGTAGACACCACAGGTACGCAGTATTTT.

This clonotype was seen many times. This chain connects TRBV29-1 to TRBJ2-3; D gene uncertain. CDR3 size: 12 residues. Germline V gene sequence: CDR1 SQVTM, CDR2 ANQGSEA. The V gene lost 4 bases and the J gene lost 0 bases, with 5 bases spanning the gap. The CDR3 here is CSVVSSTDTQYF. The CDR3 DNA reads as TGCAGCGTTGTTTCTAGCACAGATACGCAGTATTTT.

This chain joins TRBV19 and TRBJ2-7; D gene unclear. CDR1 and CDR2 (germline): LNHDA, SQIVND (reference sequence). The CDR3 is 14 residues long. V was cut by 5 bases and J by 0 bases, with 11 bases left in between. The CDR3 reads CASSSQSVSYEQYF. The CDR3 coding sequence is TGTGCCAGTAGTTCTCAAAGCGTCTCCTACGAGCAGTACTTC. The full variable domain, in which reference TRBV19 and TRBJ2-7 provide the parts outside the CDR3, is DGGITQSPKYLFRKEGQNVTLSCEQNLNHDAMYWYRQDPGQGLRLIYYSQIVNDFQKGDIAEGYSVSREKKESFPLTVTSAQKNPTAFYLCASSSQSVSYEQYFGPGTRLTVT.

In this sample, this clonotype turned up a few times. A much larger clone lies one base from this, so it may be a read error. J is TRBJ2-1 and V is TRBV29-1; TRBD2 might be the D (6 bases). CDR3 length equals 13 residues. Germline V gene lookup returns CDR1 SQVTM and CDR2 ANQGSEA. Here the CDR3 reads CSAEGRTYNEQFF. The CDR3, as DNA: TGCAGCGCTGAAGGGAGGACCTACAATGAGCAGTTCTTC.

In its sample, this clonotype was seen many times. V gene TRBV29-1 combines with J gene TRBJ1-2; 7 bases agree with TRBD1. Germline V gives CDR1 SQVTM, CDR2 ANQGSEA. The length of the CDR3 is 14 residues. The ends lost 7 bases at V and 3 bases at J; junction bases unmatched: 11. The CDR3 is CSADDREDYYGYTF. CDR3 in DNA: TGCAGCGCCGATGACAGGGAGGATTACTATGGCTACACCTTC.

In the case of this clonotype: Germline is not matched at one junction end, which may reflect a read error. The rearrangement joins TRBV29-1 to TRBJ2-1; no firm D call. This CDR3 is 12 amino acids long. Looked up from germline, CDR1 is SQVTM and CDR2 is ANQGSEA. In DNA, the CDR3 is TGCAGCGTTGAGAGGTTAGTTAATGGGCAGTTCTTC. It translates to CSVERLVNGQFF.